These 32 T cell receptor beta chains share one sample of origin, sequenced in a study of blood T cell repertoires in COVID-19. Produced via immunoSEQ multiplex PCR; TCRdb's table is partial and in-frame only. The table includes 300,000 to 400,000 clones, more than 70% detected once. Sequenced material: PBMCs or T cells enriched from blood (not recorded which). Source of these receptors: a woman under 30 who had recovered from COVID-19.

The gene calls are TRBV28 and TRBJ2-3; 8 positions match TRBD1. Looked up from germline, CDR1 is MDHEN and CDR2 is SYDVKM. This CDR3 has 18 residues. With V trimmed by 6 bases and J by 3 bases, 17 bases remained unmatched. This CDR3 reads CASRKPTLDRGWTDTQYF. CDR3 DNA sequence: TGTGCCAGCAGGAAACCGACATTAGACAGGGGTTGGACAGATACGCAGTATTTT.

The chain uses TRBV5-1 and TRBJ1-6, with 7 bases that match TRBD1. V lost 5 bases and J lost 5; bases outside the gene matches: 7. CDR1 is SGHRS and CDR2 is YFSETQ in the germline V gene. The CDR3 runs to 15 residues. The CDR3 region is CASRYRDRDNSPLHF. CDR3 nucleotide sequence: TGCGCCAGCAGGTACCGGGACAGAGATAATTCACCCCTCCACTTT.

The chain couples TRBV12-5 to TRBJ1-2; TRBD1 aligns across 8 bases. Germline CDR1 is LGHNT and CDR2 is FRNRAP. V lost 10 bases and J lost 3; bases outside the gene matches: 13. The CDR3 covers 15 residues. This CDR3 is CATWVGGQEYYGYTF. DNA of the CDR3: TGTGCTACCTGGGTTGGGGGACAGGAATACTATGGCTACACCTTC.

The CDR3 reads CASSQPQGAFTEAFF. The CDR3 nucleotides read TGTGCCAGCTCACAACCCCAGGGGGCATTCACTGAAGCTTTCTTT. V gene TRBV18 combines with J gene TRBJ1-1, with TRBD1 identical over 8 bases. The CDR3 consists of 15 residues. V lost 4 bases to trimming and J lost 4 bases; unmatched junction nucleotides: 8. Germline V gives CDR1 KGHSH, CDR2 LQKENI.

The chain recombines TRBV29-1 with TRBJ2-3; TRBD1 matches 8 bases. CDR1 and CDR2 from the germline V gene are SQVTM and ANQGSEA. Trimming cost V 5 bases and J 4 bases; bases outside gene matches: 5. The CDR3 has 13 residues. The CDR3, as DNA: TGCAGCGTTCCCGGACAGGGAGCAGATACGCAGTATTTT. Encoded protein: CSVPGQGADTQYF.

The chain has TRBV3-1 (or the pseudogene TRBV3-2) and TRBJ2-3, with D possibly matching TRBD1 (6 bases). V gave up 4 bases and J gave up 3 bases, with 14 bases separating them. The germline CDR1 and CDR2 sequences are LGHDT and YNNKEL (reference sequence). The CDR3 extends over 15 amino acids. The chain's CDR3 is CASSPGTSPTDTQYF. CDR3 bases: TGTGCCAGCAGCCCGGGGACATCCCCGACAGATACGCAGTATTTT.

The chain has TRBV29-1 and TRBJ2-7, with D possibly being TRBD2 (6 bases). The germline V gene has CDR1 SQVTM and CDR2 ANQGSEA. The germline V and J ends were trimmed by 4 bases and 2 bases, with 12 bases remaining between them. The CDR3 sequence is 13 residues long. The CDR3 nucleotides are TGCAGCGTTGTAGCGGCAAAGCCCTACGAGCAGTACTTC. Its translation is CSVVAAKPYEQYF.

The chain recombines TRBV5-4 with TRBJ1-3; D is perhaps TRBD1 (5 bases). Germline V gene lookup returns CDR1 SGHNT and CDR2 YYREEE (reference sequence). CDR3 length equals 14 residues. Trimming left V 2 bases short and J 4 bases short, with 10 bases between. The CDR3 DNA reads as TGTGCCAGCAGCTTCGGCAGGGCCGGAAACACCATATATTTT. It is translated as CASSFGRAGNTIYF.

The chain uses TRBV24-1 and TRBJ1-2, with a weak D call TRBD1 (5 bases). CDR3 length equals 17 residues. Germline V gives CDR1 KGHDR, CDR2 SFDVKD. V dropped 6 bases and J dropped 4 bases, with 23 bases sitting between them. The CDR3 region is CATSFLSGGGSTYGYTF. CDR3 sequence (DNA): TGTGCCACCAGTTTTCTTTCTGGGGGGGGATCGACCTATGGCTACACCTTC.

V gene TRBV11-3 combines with J gene TRBJ1-2; TRBD1 matches at 8 bases. Unmatched junction bases numbered 9, after V lost 5 bases and J lost 13 bases. CDR3 size: 12 residues. Germline CDR1 is SGHNT and CDR2 is YENEEA. As DNA, the CDR3 is TGTGCCAGCAGCCTCCGACAGGGGAACCTCACCTTC. Amino acids: CASSLRQGNLTF.

To note about this clone: The same CDR3 also results from other DNA sequences found in this sample. The chain recombines TRBV18 with TRBJ1-6; the D gene is possibly TRBD1 (5 bases). The CDR3 covers 13 residues. Trimming stripped 3 bases from V and 6 bases from J, with 6 bases between. Germline V gene data show CDR1 as KGHSH and CDR2 as LQKENI. As DNA, the CDR3 is TGTGCCAGCTCACCGGGGCTTAATTCACCCCTCCACTTT. Protein product: CASSPGLNSPLHF. Looking up the rest from reference TRBV18 and TRBJ1-6 gives the full variable domain: NAGVMQNPRHLVRRRGQEARLRCSPMKGHSHVYWYRQLPEEGLKFMVYLQKENIIDESGMPKERFSAEFPKEGPSILRIQQVVRGDSAAYFCASSPGLNSPLHFGNGTRLTVT.

The rearrangement links TRBV29-1 to TRBJ2-5; the match to TRBD1 covers 7 bases. Germline values: CDR1 SQVTM, CDR2 ANQGSEA. The length of the CDR3 is 15 residues. V shed 6 bases, J shed 0 bases, and the junction held 10 bases outside the gene matches. This CDR3 reads CSVIPGQTNQETQYF. The DNA of the CDR3 is TGCAGCGTAATACCGGGACAGACGAACCAAGAGACCCAGTACTTC.

The rearrangement joins TRBV28 to TRBJ1-5, with 8 bases fitting TRBD1. The trim removed 5 bases at V and 6 bases at J, leaving 6 bases unmatched. This CDR3 is 14 amino acids long. The V gene's germline CDR1 is MDHEN and CDR2 SYDVKM. The CDR3 sequence: CASSPTGVSQPQHF. The CDR3 bases are TGTGCCAGCAGTCCGACAGGGGTGAGTCAGCCCCAGCATTTT.

The J gene is TRBJ1-1, the V gene TRBV5-1; 7 nucleotides match TRBD1. Germline V gene sequence: CDR1 SGHRS, CDR2 YFSETQ. This CDR3 has 13 amino acids. V shed 2 bases, J shed 6 bases, and the junction held 4 bases outside the gene matches. CDR3 residues: CASSFETGSEAFF. For the CDR3, the DNA is TGCGCCAGCAGCTTTGAGACAGGGTCTGAAGCTTTCTTT.

The V and J genes are TRBV12-3 or TRBV12-4 and TRBJ1-5; D possibly corresponds to TRBD1 (5 bases). The CDR3 has 13 amino acids. V was trimmed by 2 bases and J by 10 bases, leaving 12 bases between them. CDR3 residues: CASSLNRPIPQHF. As DNA, the CDR3 is TGTGCCAGCAGTTTAAACAGGCCAATTCCCCAGCATTTT.

J is TRBJ2-7 and V is TRBV20-1; 7 nucleotides match TRBD1. This CDR3 has 13 amino acids. Germline loops: CDR1 DFQATT, CDR2 SNEGSKA (reference sequence). The junction had 5 bases not matched to a gene; V was cut back by 3 bases and J by 3 bases. The CDR3 bases are TGCAGTGCTAGTAAGGGGGCCAGCTACGAGCAGTACTTC. This sequence encodes CSASKGASYEQYF.

The V and J genes are TRBV5-4 and TRBJ2-2, with 9 bases matching TRBD1. The CDR3 runs 15 residues. With 4 bases clipped from V and 4 bases from J, the junction kept 5 bases outside the gene matches. Germline CDR1 and CDR2: SGHNT and YYREEE (reference sequence). Written as DNA, the CDR3 is TGTGCCAGCAGCAACCGGGACAGGGTCACCGGGGAGCTGTTTTTT. This gives the protein CASSNRDRVTGELFF.

In its sample, this clone was seen once. The chain joins TRBV6-2 or TRBV6-3 to TRBJ2-1; TRBD2 aligns across 8 bases. Germline CDR1 MNHEY, CDR2 SVGEGT. J gave up 8 bases and V 2 bases, and 5 bases lay outside the gene matches. The CDR3 sequence is 14 residues long. CDR3 loop: CASSYGSGVYEQFF. For the CDR3, the DNA is TGTGCCAGCAGTTACGGTAGCGGGGTCTATGAGCAGTTCTTC.

CDR3 in DNA: TGTGCCAGCAGCCACCTCCCTGGAGGGGGCGACTATGGCTACACCTTC. Translation: CASSHLPGGGDYGYTF. The chain recombines TRBV14 with TRBJ1-2; 7 nucleotides match TRBD1. Germline assignment: CDR1 SGHDN and CDR2 FVKESK. V shed 3 bases and J 3 bases; nucleotides not matched to a gene: 10. This CDR3 spans 16 amino acids.

The rearrangement joins TRBV2 to TRBJ2-5; unclear D gene. V was cut by 4 bases and J by 0 bases, with 6 bases left in between. This CDR3 has 13 amino acids. The germline CDR1 and CDR2 sequences are SNHLY and FYNNEI. For the CDR3, the DNA is TGTGCCAGCAGTGGGAGTTACCAAGAGACCCAGTACTTC. It encodes CASSGSYQETQYF.

The chain carries TRBV6-5 and TRBJ1-2, with unresolved D. Germline V gene lookup returns CDR1 MNHEY and CDR2 SVGAGI. V was shortened by 7 bases and J by 12 bases, with 21 bases between the two germline ends. The CDR3 spans 13 residues. For the CDR3, the DNA is TGTGCCAGCACCCCAACACGGGGAGGTTCCCACACCTTC. It yields the protein CASTPTRGGSHTF.

CDR3 in DNA: TGTGCCAGCAGTCCCCCCCCGGGGGGCCGTAATGAAAAACTGTTTTTT. Translated: CASSPPPGGRNEKLFF. The V and J genes are TRBV28 and TRBJ1-4; possibly TRBD1 for D (6 bases). Germline V gives CDR1 MDHEN, CDR2 SYDVKM. Trimming shortened V by 5 bases and J by 4 bases, and 17 bases separated the two germline ends. There are 16 residues in the CDR3.

The chain combines TRBV5-1 with TRBJ1-4, with 8 bases lining up with TRBD1. The CDR3 loop spans 15 amino acids. CDR1 and CDR2 (germline): SGHRS, YFSETQ. The junction had 8 bases not matched to a gene; V was cut back by 5 bases and J by 5 bases. The CDR3 DNA is TGCGCCAGCAGTGCGTCATGGACAGGGAATGAAAAACTGTTTTTT. As protein: CASSASWTGNEKLFF.

The chain joins TRBV5-4 to TRBJ1-2, with D perhaps matching TRBD1 (5 bases). CDR1 and CDR2 from the germline V gene are SGHNT and YYREEE (reference sequence). V was trimmed by 4 bases and J by 4 bases, leaving 20 bases between them. This CDR3 is built from 16 residues. Written as DNA, the CDR3 is TGTGCCAGCAGCCCAATGGGGGGAGAGCTCGGCTATGGCTACACCTTC. Its translation: CASSPMGGELGYGYTF.

This clone was seen more than once but under ten times. The DNA for the CDR3 is TGCGCCAGCAGTCCCAGGACAAGTCGTGATATTGAAGCTTTCTTT. Residues: CASSPRTSRDIEAFF. The chain joins TRBV5-1 to TRBJ1-1, with D possibly TRBD1 on 5 matching bases. Germline lookup yields CDR1 SGHRS and CDR2 YFSETQ. Trimming shortened V by 5 bases and J by 7 bases, and 21 bases separated the two germline ends. CDR3 size: 15 residues.

The chain employs TRBV30 and TRBJ1-2; 11 nucleotides match TRBD1. Germline V lookup: CDR1 GTSNPN, CDR2 SVGIG (reference sequence). V trimming: 4 bases; J trimming: 12 bases; junction bases outside the gene matches: 7. CDR3 length equals 12 residues. The CDR3 loop reads CAWTKGQGVNTF. The CDR3 coding sequence is TGTGCCTGGACCAAGGGACAGGGGGTAAACACCTTC.

The V call is TRBV10-3, the J call TRBJ2-3; 8 nucleotides line up with TRBD2. Germline trimming cut 6 bases from V and 4 bases from J; bases unmatched to any gene: 3. The CDR3 runs 13 residues. In germline, CDR1 is ENHRY, CDR2 SYGVKD. In nucleotides, the CDR3 is TGTGCCATCAGCGGGACTAGTGCAGATACGCAGTATTTT. Encoded protein: CAISGTSADTQYF.

V is TRBV7-2 and J is TRBJ2-7; the match to TRBD1 covers 11 bases. V shed 1 base and J 4 bases; nucleotides not matched to a gene: 12. The V gene's germline CDR1 is SGHTA and CDR2 FQGNSA. The CDR3 has 18 amino acids. CDR3 sequence reads: CASSLEVPGTGGEYEQYF. The CDR3 DNA reads TGTGCCAGCAGCTTAGAGGTTCCCGGGACAGGGGGTGAGTACGAGCAGTACTTC.

The gene calls are TRBV28 and TRBJ2-2; D might be TRBD2 (5 bases). Trimming left V 7 bases short and J 7 bases short, with 16 bases between. The germline CDR1 and CDR2 sequences are MDHEN and SYDVKM. CDR3 length: 14 residues. The CDR3 nucleotides read TGTGCCAGCATCAGTGGGGTGGGAGTCGGGGAGCTGTTTTTT. This codes for CASISGVGVGELFF.

The rearrangement links TRBV2 to TRBJ1-1; D is uncertain. Per germline, CDR1 SNHLY and CDR2 FYNNEI. The length of the CDR3 is 15 residues. V gave up 6 bases and J gave up 1 base, with 15 bases separating them. The CDR3 region is CASRKTAGANTEAFF. CDR3 nucleotides: TGTGCCAGCAGAAAAACCGCCGGAGCGAACACTGAAGCTTTCTTT.

The chain carries TRBV2 and TRBJ2-5; TRBD1 matches at 7 bases. The CDR3 has 15 residues. Germline CDR1 is SNHLY and CDR2 is FYNNEI. V trimming: 0 bases; J trimming: 2 bases; junction bases outside the gene matches: 3. Here the CDR3 reads CASSEALGQQETQYF. CDR3 DNA: TGTGCCAGCAGTGAAGCGCTGGGACAGCAAGAGACCCAGTACTTC.

This chain links TRBV7-9 with TRBJ2-3; tentatively, D is TRBD2 (7 bases). V was shortened by 5 bases and J by 3 bases, with 18 bases between the two germline ends. Germline CDR1 is SEHNR and CDR2 is FQNEAQ (reference sequence). This CDR3 contains 16 residues. The CDR3 here is CASSLKGEGATDTQYF. The CDR3 DNA reads as TGTGCCAGCAGCCTAAAGGGGGAGGGCGCGACAGATACGCAGTATTTT.